This T cell receptor (beta chain) was recorded in a study of blood T cell repertoires in COVID-19. Across the study: The cDNA or gDNA used as material had been derived from T cells, B-cell-depleted T cells, or PBMCs.

With 1 base clipped from V and 1 base from J, the junction kept 0 bases outside the gene matches. The CDR3 loop spans 16 amino acids. Germline V gene sequence: CDR1 SGHRS, CDR2 YFSETQ. Clones were sequenced by immunoSEQ multiplex PCR, and TCRdb holds only the in-frame ones, with some missing. The sample holds some 260,000 clones, 82% seen once. Sequenced sample: peripheral blood. This TCR was recovered from a woman older than 75 with active or convalescent COVID-19. The chain couples TRBV5-1 to TRBJ2-2, with 11 nucleotides matching TRBD2. The CDR3 DNA reads as TGCGCCAGCAGCTTGACTAGCGGGGGGAACACCGGGGAGCTGTTTTTT. Amino acid sequence: CASSLTSGGNTGELFF.